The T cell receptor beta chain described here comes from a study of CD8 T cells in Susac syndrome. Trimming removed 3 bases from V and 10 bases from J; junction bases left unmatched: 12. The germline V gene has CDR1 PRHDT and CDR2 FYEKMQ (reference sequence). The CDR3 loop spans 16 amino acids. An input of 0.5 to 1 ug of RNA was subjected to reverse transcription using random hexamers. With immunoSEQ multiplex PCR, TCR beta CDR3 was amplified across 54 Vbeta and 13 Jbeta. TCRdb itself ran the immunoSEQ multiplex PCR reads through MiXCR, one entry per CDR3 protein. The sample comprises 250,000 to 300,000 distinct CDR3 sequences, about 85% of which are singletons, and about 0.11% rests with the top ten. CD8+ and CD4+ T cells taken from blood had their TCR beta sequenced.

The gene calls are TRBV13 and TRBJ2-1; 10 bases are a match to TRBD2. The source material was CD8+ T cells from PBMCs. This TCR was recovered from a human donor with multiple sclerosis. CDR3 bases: TGTGCCAGCAGCTTCTCCTTTAGCGGGAGGAGGAGCGAGCAGTTCTTC. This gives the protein CASSFSFSGRRSEQFF.